Listed below are T cell receptor beta chains from one sample, sequenced in a study of CD8 T cells in ankylosing spondylitis. TCRdb fed the 5' RACE reads into MiXCR, producing one record per CDR3 protein. This table holds 200,000 to 250,000 distinct CDR3 sequences, about 16% found once. Sequencing used blood, either unsorted or a sorted T cell fraction (not recorded which). The origin of the receptors is a male donor with ankylosing spondylitis. CDR3s include the opening cysteine and the closing phenylalanine or tryptophan. D genes are given only for firm matches. Clone size appears in some rows only: once, few, many, or a class for an expanded clone.

D	size	V	J	CDR3	DNA
NA	NA	TRBV7-8	TRBJ2-1	CASSPQYEQFF	TGTGCCAGCAGCCCCCAGTATGAGCAGTTCTTC
TRBD2	few	TRBV10-2	TRBJ2-2	CASSGTSGTWEGELFF	TGCGCCAGCAGTGGGACTAGCGGAACCTGGGAGGGGGAGCTGTTTTTT
TRBD1	NA	TRBV20-1	TRBJ2-1	CSAKTGTGVYNEQFF	TGCAGTGCTAAGACCGGGACAGGGGTTTACAATGAGCAGTTCTTC
NA	few	TRBV3-1	TRBJ2-3	CASSPSLSGRVAQYF	TGTGCCAGCAGCCCATCCCTCTCGGGCCGGGTTGCGCAGTATTTT
NA	NA	TRBV27	TRBJ2-2	CASSPGLFSPTGELFF	TGTGCCAGCAGTCCTGGACTATTTTCTCCCACCGGGGAGCTGTTTTTT
TRBD2	few	TRBV20-1	TRBJ2-7	CSAVLAEPIYEQYF	TGCAGTGCTGTACTAGCGGAGCCGATCTACGAGCAGTACTTC
TRBD2	few	TRBV7-8	TRBJ2-5	CASTMGLAGGGGQETQYF	TGTGCCAGCACCATGGGACTAGCGGGAGGCGGAGGTCAAGAGACCCAGTACTTC
TRBD2	NA	TRBV7-6	TRBJ2-1	CASSLEASGGYNEQFF	TGTGCCAGCAGCTTAGAAGCTAGCGGGGGCTACAATGAGCAGTTCTTC
NA	few	TRBV4-1	TRBJ1-2	CASSPEDGSSNYGYTF	TGCGCCAGCAGCCCGGAGGACGGCTCTTCTAACTATGGCTACACCTTC
NA	many	TRBV29-1	TRBJ2-5	CSANGPTGETQYF	TGCAGCGCCAACGGTCCCACGGGAGAGACCCAGTACTTC
NA	few	TRBV7-8	TRBJ2-5	CASSLWGLGVETQYF	TGTGCCAGCAGCCTATGGGGGCTAGGGGTAGAGACCCAGTACTTC
NA	many	TRBV29-1	TRBJ2-7	CSVVLPSEQYF	TGCAGCGTTGTACTACCCAGCGAGCAGTACTTC
NA	NA	TRBV3-1	TRBJ2-7	CASSQEAGTYYEQYF	TGTGCCAGCAGCCAAGAAGCCGGGACTTACTACGAGCAGTACTTC
NA	medium-sized	TRBV12-3/TRBV12-4	TRBJ2-1	CASSSFDHFYEQFF	TGTGCCAGCAGTTCCTTCGACCATTTTTATGAGCAGTTCTTC
NA	few	TRBV11-1	TRBJ1-1	CASSLAEYSATEAFF	TGTGCCAGCAGCTTAGCTGAGTACAGCGCCACTGAAGCTTTCTTT
NA	once	TRBV7-9	TRBJ1-1	CASSPLSGRIPDTEAFF	TGTGCCAGCAGCCCTCTCTCGGGACGGATTCCCGACACTGAAGCTTTCTTT
TRBD1	few	TRBV5-1	TRBJ1-4	CASSFAGQAPEKLFF	TGCGCCAGCAGCTTCGCGGGACAGGCGCCGGAAAAACTGTTTTTT
NA	NA	TRBV7-9	TRBJ2-1	CASSLATPYWDEQFF	TGTGCCAGCAGCTTAGCTACTCCGTATTGGGATGAGCAGTTCTTC
TRBD2	few	TRBV4-1	TRBJ2-1	CASRLYTGTSGGEWFF	TGCGCCAGCAGACTTTATACCGGGACTAGCGGGGGCGAGTGGTTCTTC
TRBD1	few	TRBV4-2	TRBJ1-1	CASSQEPTGENTEAFF	TGTGCCAGCAGCCAAGAGCCGACAGGGGAAAACACTGAAGCTTTCTTT
TRBD1	NA	TRBV4-1	TRBJ1-1	CASSQEPGGGTEAFF	TGCGCCAGCAGCCAAGAACCAGGGGGTGGGACTGAAGCTTTCTTT
TRBD1	NA	TRBV20-1	TRBJ2-7	CSATGQGEGYEQYF	TGCAGTGCCACGGGACAGGGGGAGGGCTACGAGCAGTACTTC
NA	NA	TRBV12-3/TRBV12-4	TRBJ1-4	CASSLQGGEKLFF	TGTGCCAGCAGTTTACAGGGAGGCGAAAAACTGTTTTTT
TRBD2	NA	TRBV27	TRBJ2-3	CASRLAGPLTDTQYF	TGTGCCAGCAGGCTAGCGGGACCGCTCACAGATACGCAGTATTTT
NA	NA	TRBV5-5	TRBJ2-7	CASSFTAISYEQYF	TGTGCCAGCAGCTTTACAGCTATCTCCTACGAGCAGTACTTC
NA	few	TRBV11-2	TRBJ2-2	CASGFVVTGELFF	TGTGCCAGCGGGTTCGTGGTTACCGGGGAGCTGTTTTTT
TRBD2	few	TRBV18	TRBJ2-1	CASSPERETSYNEQFF	TGTGCCAGCTCACCAGAGCGGGAAACGTCCTACAATGAGCAGTTCTTC
NA	NA	TRBV13	TRBJ2-3	CASSPSRGGTDTQYF	TGTGCCAGCAGCCCCAGCCGTGGGGGCACAGATACGCAGTATTTT
NA	NA	TRBV6-5	TRBJ2-7	CASSIDGTREIF	TGTGCCAGCAGTATTGACGGGACACGGGAAATCTTC
TRBD2	NA	TRBV2	TRBJ2-3	CASRGVTGGPDTQYF	TGTGCCAGCAGGGGAGTGACGGGAGGGCCAGATACGCAGTATTTT
NA	many	TRBV12-3/TRBV12-4	TRBJ2-7	CASSFSGYEQYF	TGTGCCAGCAGTTTTTCCGGCTACGAGCAGTACTTC
NA	few	TRBV2	TRBJ2-7	CASSAVATYEQYF	TGTGCCAGCAGTGCGGTCGCCACCTACGAGCAGTACTTC
NA	NA	TRBV7-8	TRBJ2-1	CASSLRPRGALNEQFF	TGTGCCAGCAGCTTACGGCCCAGGGGCGCCCTCAATGAGCAGTTCTTC
TRBD2	few	TRBV2	TRBJ2-2	CASRVSGGVNTGELFF	TGTGCCAGCAGGGTTAGCGGGGGGGTGAACACCGGGGAGCTGTTTTTT
NA	NA	TRBV11-1	TRBJ2-5	CASSLGSRDPIHWYQETQYF	TGTGCCAGCAGCTTAGGCAGTCGGGACCCCATCCATTGGTACCAAGAGACCCAGTACTTC